The 26 T cell receptor beta chains below all came from one sample that was sequenced in a study of blood T cells in healthy people across ages. Using a J-beta primer mix together with a sample-barcoded 5' primer, a second PCR was run for roughly 7 to 11 cycles. MiXCR, applied by TCRdb to the 5' RACE reads, yields one record per CDR3 protein. Among over 1,200,000 distinct CDR3 sequences listed, approximately 63% were seen once. Sequences were obtained from blood. All receptors come from a man aged 18 to 30 in good health.

Comment on this clonotype: A read error may account for a junction end that differs from germline. This chain joins TRBV14 and TRBJ1-2; the D is unclear. Germline assignment: CDR1 SGHDN and CDR2 FVKESK. The CDR3 is 14 amino acids. The CDR3 DNA is TGTGCCAGTAGCCCCTGGACCGCAGCGGCCGGCTACACCTTC. It specifies CASSPWTAAAGYTF.

This clonotype appeared a few times. The chain couples TRBV4-3 to TRBJ2-1; D remains unclear. The CDR3 loop spans 14 amino acids. V was cut by 0 bases and J by 8 bases, with 11 bases left in between. Germline V gene lookup returns CDR1 LGHNA and CDR2 YSLEER. DNA for the CDR3: TGCGCCAGCAGCCAAGAAAGCCCCTGGGATGAGCAGTTCTTC. It codes for CASSQESPWDEQFF.

This rearrangement joins TRBV10-1 to TRBJ2-5, with 10 bases lining up with TRBD2. The germline CDR1 and CDR2 sequences are WNHNN and SYGVQD (reference sequence). The CDR3 totals 15 residues. With 4 bases clipped from V and 3 bases from J, the junction kept 5 bases outside the gene matches. The CDR3 region is CASSVGSGGKETQYF. CDR3 bases: TGCGCCAGCAGTGTTGGTAGCGGGGGGAAAGAGACCCAGTACTTC.

The chain joins TRBV29-1 to TRBJ2-1; D unclear. Germline assignment: CDR1 SQVTM and CDR2 ANQGSEA. The V end lost 8 bases, the J end lost 4 bases, and 9 bases lay between the germline ends. The CDR3 covers 11 residues. CDR3 amino acids: CSSGPYNEQFF. In DNA form, the CDR3 reads TGCAGCTCGGGCCCATACAATGAGCAGTTCTTC.

The CDR3 is CASSFSGGNYGYTF. The DNA for the CDR3 is TGTGCCAGCAGTTTTTCGGGGGGTAACTATGGCTACACCTTC. This rearrangement joins TRBV27 to TRBJ1-2, with D possibly being TRBD1 (5 bases). The CDR3 has 14 amino acids. Trimming took 3 bases from V and 1 from J, leaving 9 bases between them. Germline V lookup: CDR1 MNHEY, CDR2 SMNVEV (reference sequence).

The rearrangement links TRBV25-1 to TRBJ1-2; 7 bases fit TRBD1. The CDR3 is made up of 15 amino acids. Germline CDR1 reads MGHDK; CDR2 reads SYGVNS. With V trimmed by 0 bases and J by 5 bases, 6 bases remained unmatched. The CDR3 nucleotides are TGTGCCAGCAGTGAATATGACAGGGTAGAGTATGGCTACACCTTC. Translation: CASSEYDRVEYGYTF.

The chain recombines TRBV7-4 with TRBJ2-1, with 7 bases aligning to TRBD2. The CDR3 has 15 amino acids. Germline V gives CDR1 SGHVT, CDR2 SQSDAQ. The J segment lost 2 bases and the V segment lost 8 bases, leaving 9 bases of the junction unmatched. The CDR3 reads CASRRAGDTYNEQFF. Written as DNA, the CDR3 is TGTGCCAGCCGCCGGGCGGGGGATACCTACAATGAGCAGTTCTTC.

There are a few counts of this clonotype. The chain is built from TRBV4-2 and TRBJ1-2; D remains unclear. There are 15 residues in the CDR3. CDR1 and CDR2 from the germline V gene are LGHNA and YNFKEQ. V gave up 1 base and J gave up 4 bases, with 13 bases separating them. The DNA for the CDR3 is TGTGCCAGCAGCCAAGGGACGGGGATTGCCTATGGCTACACCTTC. Protein sequence: CASSQGTGIAYGYTF.

This chain joins TRBV5-1 and TRBJ1-1, with D possibly matching TRBD1 (6 bases). CDR1 is SGHRS and CDR2 is YFSETQ in the germline V gene. V dropped 4 bases and J dropped 0 bases, with 22 bases sitting between them. The CDR3 loop spans 18 amino acids. The CDR3 here is CASSTQPLRGSVNTEAFF. CDR3 bases: TGCGCCAGCAGCACGCAACCCCTGAGGGGGTCGGTGAACACTGAAGCTTTCTTT.

This clonotype was seen only a few times. The rearrangement uses TRBV6-2 or TRBV6-3 and TRBJ2-1, with a weak D call TRBD2 (6 bases). The V gene's germline CDR1 is MNHEY and CDR2 SVGEGT. The V end lost 6 bases, the J end lost 8 bases, and 20 bases lay between the germline ends. The CDR3 sequence is 15 residues long. The CDR3 DNA follows: TGTGCCAGCAGCCCCGCCCGGTGGGGGGACTATGAGCAGTTCTTC. It specifies CASSPARWGDYEQFF.

A few counts support this clonotype. The chain is built from TRBV3-1 and TRBJ1-1, with D unresolved. Trimming left V 0 bases short and J 0 bases short, with 8 bases between. CDR1 is LGHDT, CDR2 YNNKEL, per germline (reference sequence). This CDR3 comprises 15 residues. CDR3 nucleotides: TGTGCCAGCAGCCAAGATCCTGGGGTGAACACTGAAGCTTTCTTT. Amino acid sequence: CASSQDPGVNTEAFF.

The chain joins TRBV20-1 to TRBJ2-5, with TRBD2 identical over 7 bases. The CDR3 covers 14 residues. Looked up from germline, CDR1 is DFQATT and CDR2 is SNEGSKA (reference sequence). The J segment lost 8 bases and the V segment lost 0 bases, leaving 9 bases of the junction unmatched. In DNA, the CDR3 is TGCAGTGCTAGAGAGCGGACTAGGGTCGACACCCAGTACTTC. Protein: CSARERTRVDTQYF.

This sequence joins TRBV6-5 and TRBJ2-4, with 7 bases fitting TRBD2. CDR3 size: 22 residues. J gave up 0 bases and V 0 bases, and 20 bases lay outside the gene matches. CDR1 and CDR2 (germline): MNHEY, SVGAGI. The CDR3 DNA reads as TGTGCCAGCAGTTACTCGATTGTTCTACGAGGACGGGGGGAAGAAGCCAAAAACATTCAGTACTTC. This encodes CASSYSIVLRGRGEEAKNIQYF.

The DNA for the CDR3 is TGCAGCGTTCAAACGACAGGGGGCTATGGCTACACCTTC. Protein product: CSVQTTGGYGYTF. This rearrangement joins TRBV29-1 to TRBJ1-2; 9 nucleotides align to TRBD1. The CDR3 is made up of 13 amino acids. The V gene end was trimmed by 5 bases and the J gene end by 4 bases; junction bases not matched to a gene: 5. The germline CDR1 and CDR2 sequences are SQVTM and ANQGSEA.

This clonotype turned up a few times. The chain is built from TRBV7-2 and TRBJ2-4; D not certain. The J call may be faulty, since TRBJ2-7 better matches the DNA end. The CDR3 runs 12 residues. Germline CDR1 reads SGHTA; CDR2 reads FQGNSA. In DNA form, the CDR3 reads TGTGCCAGCAGCCCCAGCTTCGGCGAGCAGTACTTC. It codes for CASSPSFGEQYF.

The genes are TRBV11-2 and TRBJ2-1; 9 bases line up with TRBD1. The CDR3 consists of 15 residues. The germline V gene has CDR1 SGHAT and CDR2 FQNNGV. The V and J ends lost 4 bases and 9 bases, in that order; junction bases with no gene match: 10. CDR3 residues: CASSSRDRDLGEQFF. As DNA, the CDR3 is TGTGCCAGCAGCTCCCGGGACAGGGATCTTGGTGAGCAGTTCTTC.

This sequence joins TRBV14 and TRBJ2-1; D might be TRBD1 (6 bases). Germline CDR1 and CDR2: SGHDN and FVKESK. V was trimmed by 4 bases and J by 5 bases, leaving 15 bases between them. The CDR3 has 15 amino acids. DNA of the CDR3: TGTGCCAGCAGCCCATCACAGGGAATGGACAATGAGCAGTTCTTC. Residues: CASSPSQGMDNEQFF.

This clonotype is a singleton in its sample. The chain joins TRBV12-3 or TRBV12-4 to TRBJ2-3, with 9 bases lining up with TRBD2. The ends lost 6 bases at V and 4 bases at J; junction bases unmatched: 8. The CDR3 spans 15 residues. CDR3 in DNA: TGTGCCAGCAGCCGTAGCGGGAGCAGTGCAGATACGCAGTATTTT. It codes for CASSRSGSSADTQYF.

The rearrangement joins TRBV27 to TRBJ1-1; D not certain. Germline-derived CDR1 and CDR2 are MNHEY and SMNVEV (reference sequence). Trimming stripped 4 bases from V and 4 bases from J, with 13 bases between. The CDR3 covers 14 residues. In nucleotides, the CDR3 is TGTGCCAGCAGTTCACCTTCGGAGGGCACTGAAGCTTTCTTT. This encodes CASSSPSEGTEAFF.

This clonotype has a count of ten or more. The gene calls are TRBV10-3 and TRBJ1-2; no firm D call. CDR3 length: 12 residues. V was cut by 8 bases and J by 4 bases, with 11 bases left in between. Germline V gene sequence: CDR1 ENHRY, CDR2 SYGVKD. DNA for the CDR3: TGTGCCATCCCCGGCGGGAGCTATGGCTACACCTTC. This encodes CAIPGGSYGYTF.

This chain uses TRBV2 with TRBJ2-4; the D is unclear. Gene TRBJ2-7 matches the end of the DNA better, so the J call may be wrong. Germline V gene sequence: CDR1 SNHLY, CDR2 FYNNEI. This CDR3 spans 14 amino acids. The CDR3 protein is CASSWNVWNYEQYF. In DNA form, the CDR3 reads TGTGCCAGCAGTTGGAATGTATGGAACTACGAGCAGTACTTC.

The CDR3 is CASSLTRDWDQETQYF. The CDR3 DNA is TGTGCCAGCAGCCTCACCCGGGACTGGGACCAAGAGACCCAGTACTTC. The chain links TRBV3-1 to TRBJ2-5; possibly TRBD2 for D (6 bases). The CDR3 totals 16 residues. Looked up from germline, CDR1 is LGHDT and CDR2 is YNNKEL (reference sequence). V lost 4 bases to trimming and J lost 0 bases, with 15 bases between them.

This chain uses TRBV5-1 with TRBJ2-7; perhaps TRBD2 as D (6 bases). This CDR3 spans 15 amino acids. Trimming stripped 0 bases from V and 7 bases from J, with 17 bases between. The germline gives CDR1 SGHRS, CDR2 YFSETQ. Here the CDR3 reads CASSLGEDYYNEQYF. CDR3 nucleotides: TGCGCCAGCAGCTTGGGGGAGGACTACTACAATGAGCAGTACTTC.

This clonotype has more than one count but fewer than ten. The gene calls are TRBV29-1 and TRBJ1-1; no reliable D call. Germline V gene sequence: CDR1 SQVTM, CDR2 ANQGSEA. V was pared by 7 bases and J by 1 base, with 10 bases between. The CDR3 covers 12 residues. CDR3 region: CSGTRGNTEAFF. In nucleotides, the CDR3 is TGCAGCGGTACACGGGGGAACACTGAAGCTTTCTTT. Drawing the rest from reference TRBV29-1 and TRBJ1-1, the complete variable domain is SAVISQKPSRDICQRGTSLTIQCQVDSQVTMMFWYRQQPGQSLTLIATANQGSEATYESGFVIDKFPISRPNLTFSTLTVSNMSPEDSSIYLCSGTRGNTEAFFGQGTRLTVV.

This clonotype was observed once. This rearrangement joins TRBV20-1 to TRBJ2-1, with D perhaps assigned TRBD1 or TRBD2 (6 bases each). V was clipped by 0 bases and J by 8 bases, with 20 bases between them. Germline assignment: CDR1 DFQATT and CDR2 SNEGSKA (reference sequence). This CDR3 is built from 16 residues. CDR3 region: CSARDVRGAKVYEQFF. CDR3 DNA: TGCAGTGCTAGAGATGTGAGGGGGGCGAAGGTATATGAGCAGTTCTTC.

V usage is TRBV20-1 and J usage is TRBJ2-1, with a weak D call TRBD2 (6 bases). V was clipped by 1 base and J by 9 bases, with 13 bases between them. The V gene's germline CDR1 is DFQATT and CDR2 SNEGSKA (reference sequence). The CDR3 runs 13 residues. DNA of the CDR3: TGCAGTGCTAGAGTCGGGGTTAGCGGTGAGCAGTTCTTC. Residues: CSARVGVSGEQFF.